These 16 T cell receptor beta chains share one sample of origin, sequenced in a study of blood T cell repertoires in COVID-19 (dated by TCRdb to about 2020). The library was obtained by the immunoSEQ multiplex PCR assay. TCRdb's version of the immuneACCESS table is confined to in-frame rearrangements and falls short of the full clone set. An unresolved V gene accounts for under half of the shortfall where checked; the remainder is of unknown origin. The sample yields fewer than 500,000 clones; 87% were counted once. The top ten hold approximately 2% of the sample. The source material was PBMCs or T cells enriched from blood (not recorded which). The receptor set was obtained from a young woman with acute COVID-19.

V is TRBV19 and J is TRBJ2-5; unclear D gene. Trimming removed 4 bases from V and 0 bases from J, with 6 bases in between. The CDR3 runs to 13 residues. Looked up from germline, CDR1 is LNHDA and CDR2 is SQIVND (reference sequence). CDR3 sequence (DNA): TGTGCCAGTAGTAACACTAACCAAGAGACCCAGTACTTC. Amino acids: CASSNTNQETQYF.

This clone showed up just once. The chain couples TRBV4-2 to TRBJ2-5; a weak D match, TRBD1 (6 bases). CDR3 length equals 16 residues. V lost 4 bases to trimming and J lost 1 base, with 16 bases between them. Germline CDR1 is LGHNA and CDR2 is YNFKEQ. The CDR3 DNA sequence: TGTGCCAGCAGCCCCAGTCAGGACAGCATCCAAGAGACCCAGTACTTC. Its protein product is CASSPSQDSIQETQYF.

The CDR3 protein is CASSLYRDAYEQYF. The CDR3 DNA is TGTGCCAGCAGCTTGTACAGGGACGCCTACGAGCAGTACTTC. V gene TRBV5-8 combines with J gene TRBJ2-7; D may be TRBD1 (6 bases). CDR1 is SGHTS and CDR2 is YDEGEE in the germline V gene. V lost 1 base, J lost 2 bases, and 10 bases lay in between. The CDR3 consists of 14 residues.

V gene TRBV7-9 combines with J gene TRBJ2-1; possibly TRBD1 for D (6 bases). The CDR3 has 15 residues. V lost 4 bases, J lost 4 bases, and 14 bases lay in between. The germline CDR1 and CDR2 sequences are SEHNR and FQNEAQ (reference sequence). CDR3 sequence reads: CASSSRTDPYNEQFF. CDR3 sequence (DNA): TGTGCCAGCAGCTCAAGGACAGATCCTTACAATGAGCAGTTCTTC. The variable domain in full, with the rest retrieved from reference TRBV7-9 and TRBJ2-1, is DTGVSQNPRHKITKRGQNVTFRCDPISEHNRLYWYRQTLGQGPEFLTYFQNEAQLEKSRLLSDRFSAERPKGSFSTLEIQRTEQGDSAMYLCASSSRTDPYNEQFFGPGTRLTVL.

In this sample, this clone turned up a few times. The J gene is TRBJ1-3, the V gene TRBV7-9; D is possibly TRBD1 (6 bases). The V gene's germline CDR1 is SEHNR and CDR2 FQNEAQ (reference sequence). V lost 6 bases and J lost 0, with 18 bases in between. CDR3 length: 17 residues. CDR3 protein: CASRPKGQGSSGNTIYF. CDR3 bases: TGTGCCAGCAGACCTAAAGGGCAGGGGAGCTCTGGAAACACCATATATTTT. The full variable domain, with the rest looked up from reference TRBV7-9 and TRBJ1-3, is DTGVSQNPRHKITKRGQNVTFRCDPISEHNRLYWYRQTLGQGPEFLTYFQNEAQLEKSRLLSDRFSAERPKGSFSTLEIQRTEQGDSAMYLCASRPKGQGSSGNTIYFGEGSWLTVV.

The V and J genes are TRBV13 and TRBJ2-7; TRBD1 aligns across 10 bases. Germline values: CDR1 PRHDT, CDR2 FYEKMQ (reference sequence). The CDR3 loop spans 15 amino acids. V lost 5 bases and J lost 0; bases outside the gene matches: 4. The CDR3 DNA sequence: TGTGCCAGCAGCCGAGGGACAGGGGACTCCTACGAGCAGTACTTC. This sequence encodes CASSRGTGDSYEQYF.

This sequence joins TRBV6-1 and TRBJ2-7; TRBD2 might be the D (5 bases). Trimming took 3 bases from V and 0 from J, leaving 6 bases between them. The germline gives CDR1 MNHNS, CDR2 SASEGT. This CDR3 contains 13 residues. DNA for the CDR3: TGTGCCAGCAGTGAGGGGAGCTCCTACGAGCAGTACTTC. Protein: CASSEGSSYEQYF.

Here the CDR3 DNA reads TGTGCCAGCAGCCAGCCAGTTTCCTCTGAAGCTTTCTTT. Protein product: CASSQPVSSEAFF. The chain employs TRBV3-1 (or the pseudogene TRBV3-2) and TRBJ1-1; D gene unclear. There are 13 residues in the CDR3. The germline gives CDR1 LGHDT, CDR2 YNNKEL (reference sequence). V dropped 3 bases and J dropped 6 bases, with 11 bases sitting between them.

This clone turned up a few times. The chain recombines TRBV20-1 with TRBJ2-7; D unclear. The CDR3 has 11 residues. V was shortened by 3 bases and J by 7 bases, with 10 bases between the two germline ends. Per germline, CDR1 DFQATT and CDR2 SNEGSKA (reference sequence). As DNA, the CDR3 is TGCAGTGCTAGGGGCCTATCTGAGCAGTACTTC. The encoded protein is CSARGLSEQYF.

The chain combines TRBV27 with TRBJ2-7; unclear D gene. The length of the CDR3 is 13 residues. Looked up from germline, CDR1 is MNHEY and CDR2 is SMNVEV (reference sequence). Between the trimmed V and J ends, which lost 1 base and 6 bases, there was a span of 10 bases. CDR3 sequence: CASSLYPAGEQYF. Here the CDR3 DNA reads TGTGCCAGCAGTTTATACCCCGCAGGCGAGCAGTACTTC.

The chain is built from TRBV5-1 and TRBJ2-7; D might be TRBD1 (5 bases). The CDR3 runs 13 residues. The germline gives CDR1 SGHRS, CDR2 YFSETQ. V lost 1 base to trimming and J lost 6 bases, with 11 bases between them. CDR3 in DNA: TGCGCCAGCAGCTTGTCAGGGAACACCGAGCAGTACTTC. Amino acid sequence: CASSLSGNTEQYF.

V is TRBV11-2 and J is TRBJ2-3, with 13 bases identical to TRBD2. The CDR3 runs to 17 residues. V lost 5 bases and J lost 5; bases outside the gene matches: 10. The germline V gene encodes CDR1 SGHAT and CDR2 FQNNGV. The CDR3 sequence is CASSRKLAGGSIDTQYF. Written as DNA, the CDR3 is TGTGCCAGCAGCCGAAAACTAGCGGGGGGGTCGATAGATACGCAGTATTTT.

This clone has a single count. The CDR3: CASSLQRQDWVTEAFF. DNA of the CDR3: TGTGCCAGCAGTTTACAGCGACAGGACTGGGTCACTGAAGCTTTCTTT. The chain recombines TRBV27 with TRBJ1-1; a weak D match, TRBD1 (6 bases). Germline V gene data show CDR1 as MNHEY and CDR2 as SMNVEV (reference sequence). The CDR3 loop spans 16 amino acids. Trimming took 2 bases from V and 4 from J, leaving 17 bases between them.

This clone was detected a few times. J is TRBJ1-6 and V is TRBV28; D unclear. The V gene lost 7 bases and the J gene lost 3 bases, with 13 bases spanning the gap. Germline CDR1 reads MDHEN; CDR2 reads SYDVKM. This CDR3 spans 15 amino acids. The chain's CDR3 is CASTLDGVYNSPLHF. The CDR3 DNA reads TGTGCCAGCACCTTGGACGGGGTCTATAATTCACCCCTCCACTTT.

The rearrangement links TRBV7-8 to TRBJ2-1; 10 bases are shared with TRBD2. After removal of 2 bases from V and 5 bases from J, the junction contained 0 bases not matched to a gene. The CDR3 covers 14 residues. CDR1 SGHVS and CDR2 FQNEAQ come from the germline V gene. The CDR3: CASSLLAGDNEQFF. Here the CDR3 DNA reads TGTGCCAGCAGCTTACTAGCGGGGGACAATGAGCAGTTCTTC.

The chain combines TRBV9 with TRBJ1-2, with no clear D. The CDR3 sequence is 12 residues long. Trimming pared 8 bases from V and 4 bases from J, leaving 12 bases between. CDR1 is SGDLS and CDR2 is YYNGEE in the germline V gene. The CDR3, as DNA: TGTGCCAGTGAGGGTGACATCTATGGCTACACCTTC. It translates to CASEGDIYGYTF.